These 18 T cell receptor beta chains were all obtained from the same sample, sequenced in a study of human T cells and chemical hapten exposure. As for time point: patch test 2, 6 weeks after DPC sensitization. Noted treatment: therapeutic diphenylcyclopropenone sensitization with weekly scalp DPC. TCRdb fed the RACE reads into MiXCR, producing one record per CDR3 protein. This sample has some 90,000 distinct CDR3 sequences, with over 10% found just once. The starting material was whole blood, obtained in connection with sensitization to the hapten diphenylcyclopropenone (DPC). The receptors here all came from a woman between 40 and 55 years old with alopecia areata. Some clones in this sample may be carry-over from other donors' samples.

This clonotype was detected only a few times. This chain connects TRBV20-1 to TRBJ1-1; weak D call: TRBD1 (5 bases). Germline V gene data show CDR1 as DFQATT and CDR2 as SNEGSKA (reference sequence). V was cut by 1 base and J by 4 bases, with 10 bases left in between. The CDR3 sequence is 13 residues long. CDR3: CSARGGRGTEAFF. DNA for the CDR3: TGCAGTGCTAGAGGGGGGAGGGGCACTGAAGCTTTCTTT.

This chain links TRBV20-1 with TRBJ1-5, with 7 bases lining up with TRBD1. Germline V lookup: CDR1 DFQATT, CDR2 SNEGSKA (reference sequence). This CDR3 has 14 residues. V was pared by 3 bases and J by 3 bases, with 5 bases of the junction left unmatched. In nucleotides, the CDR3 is TGCAGTGCTAGTAAGGGACAGCTCAATCAGCCCCAGCATTTT. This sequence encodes CSASKGQLNQPQHF.

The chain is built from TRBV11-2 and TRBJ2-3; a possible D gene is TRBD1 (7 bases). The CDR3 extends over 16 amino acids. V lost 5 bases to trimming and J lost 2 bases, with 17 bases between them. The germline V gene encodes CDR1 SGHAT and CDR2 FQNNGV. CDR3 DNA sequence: TGTGCCAGCAGCCGCGGGACAGCGGCTCCCACAGATACGCAGTATTTT. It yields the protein CASSRGTAAPTDTQYF.

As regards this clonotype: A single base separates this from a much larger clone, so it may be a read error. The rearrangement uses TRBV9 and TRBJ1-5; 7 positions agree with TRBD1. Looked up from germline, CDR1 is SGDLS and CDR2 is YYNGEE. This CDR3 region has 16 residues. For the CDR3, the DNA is TGTGCCAGCAGCGCGTCCCAGGGGGGGTTAAATCAGCACCAGCATTTT. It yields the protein CASSASQGGLNQHQHF.

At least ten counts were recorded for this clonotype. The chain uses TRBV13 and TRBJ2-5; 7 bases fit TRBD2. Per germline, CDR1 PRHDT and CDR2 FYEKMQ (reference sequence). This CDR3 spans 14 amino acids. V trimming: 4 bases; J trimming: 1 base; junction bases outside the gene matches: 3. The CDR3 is CASSWGGSQETQYF. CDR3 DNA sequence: TGTGCCAGCAGCTGGGGCGGGAGCCAAGAGACCCAGTACTTC. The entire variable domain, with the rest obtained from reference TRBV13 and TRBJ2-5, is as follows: AAGVIQSPRHLIKEKRETATLKCYPIPRHDTVYWYQQGPGQDPQFLISFYEKMQSDKGSIPDRFSAQQFSDYHSELNMSSLELGDSALYFCASSWGGSQETQYFGPGTRLLVL.

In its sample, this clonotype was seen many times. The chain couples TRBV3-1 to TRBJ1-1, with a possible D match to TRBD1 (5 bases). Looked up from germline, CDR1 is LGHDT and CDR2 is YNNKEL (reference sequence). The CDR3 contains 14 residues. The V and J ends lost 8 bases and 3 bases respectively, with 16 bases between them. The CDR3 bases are TGTGCCAGCGCCATTTGGGGCAGGGACACTGAAGCTTTCTTT. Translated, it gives CASAIWGRDTEAFF.

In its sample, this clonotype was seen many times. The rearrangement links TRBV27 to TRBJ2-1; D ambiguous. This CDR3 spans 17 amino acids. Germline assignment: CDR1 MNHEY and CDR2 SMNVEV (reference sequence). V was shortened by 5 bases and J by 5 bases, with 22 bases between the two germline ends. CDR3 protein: CASSPSQRPGQNNEQFF. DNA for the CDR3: TGTGCCAGCAGTCCAAGCCAACGACCTGGGCAGAACAATGAGCAGTTCTTC.

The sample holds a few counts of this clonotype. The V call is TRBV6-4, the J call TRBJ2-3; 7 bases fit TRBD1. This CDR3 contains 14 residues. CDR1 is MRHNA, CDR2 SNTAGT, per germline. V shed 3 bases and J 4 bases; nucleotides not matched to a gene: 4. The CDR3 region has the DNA TGTGCCAGCAGTGAAGACAGGGTGTCAGATACGCAGTATTTT. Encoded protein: CASSEDRVSDTQYF.

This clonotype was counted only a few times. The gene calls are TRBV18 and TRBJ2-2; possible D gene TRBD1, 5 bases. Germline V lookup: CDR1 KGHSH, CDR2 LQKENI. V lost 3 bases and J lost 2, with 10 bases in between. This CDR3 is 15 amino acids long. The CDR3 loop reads CASSPLQANTGELFF. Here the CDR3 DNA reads TGTGCCAGCTCACCGTTACAGGCAAACACCGGGGAGCTGTTTTTT.

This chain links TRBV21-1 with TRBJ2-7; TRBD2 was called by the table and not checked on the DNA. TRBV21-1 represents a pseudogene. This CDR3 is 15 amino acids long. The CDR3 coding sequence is TGTGCCAACCCCCGTAGGGGACTGGCCTGGCGGGAGCAGTACTTC. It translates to CANPRRGLAWREQYF.

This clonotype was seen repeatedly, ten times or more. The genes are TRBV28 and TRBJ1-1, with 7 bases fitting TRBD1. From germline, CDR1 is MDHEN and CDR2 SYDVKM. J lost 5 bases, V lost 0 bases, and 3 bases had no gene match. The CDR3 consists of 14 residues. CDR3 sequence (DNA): TGTGCCAGCAGTTTATGGTCAGGGGGTACTGAAGCTTTCTTT. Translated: CASSLWSGGTEAFF.

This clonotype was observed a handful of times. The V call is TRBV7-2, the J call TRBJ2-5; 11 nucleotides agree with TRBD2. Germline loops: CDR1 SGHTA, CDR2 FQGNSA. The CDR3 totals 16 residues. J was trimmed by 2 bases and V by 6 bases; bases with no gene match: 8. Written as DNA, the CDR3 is TGTGCCAGCAGTTTCGGGACTAGCGGCACTCAAGAGACCCAGTACTTC. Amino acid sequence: CASSFGTSGTQETQYF. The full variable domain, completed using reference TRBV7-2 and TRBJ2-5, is GAGVSQSPSNKVTEKGKDVELRCDPISGHTALYWYRQSLGQGLEFLIYFQGNSAPDKSGLPSDRFSAERTGGSVSTLTIQRTQQEDSAVYLCASSFGTSGTQETQYFGPGTRLLVL.

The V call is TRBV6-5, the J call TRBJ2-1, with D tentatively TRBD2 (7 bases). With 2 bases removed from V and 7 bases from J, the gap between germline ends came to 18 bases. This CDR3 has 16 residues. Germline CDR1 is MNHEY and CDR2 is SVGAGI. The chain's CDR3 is CASSYSGIKGGNEQFF. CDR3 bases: TGTGCCAGCAGTTACAGCGGGATTAAAGGGGGGAATGAGCAGTTCTTC.

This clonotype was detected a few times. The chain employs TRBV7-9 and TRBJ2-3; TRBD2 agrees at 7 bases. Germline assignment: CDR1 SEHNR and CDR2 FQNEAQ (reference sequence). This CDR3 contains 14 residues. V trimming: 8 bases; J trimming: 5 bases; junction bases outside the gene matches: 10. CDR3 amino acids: CASARSGLIDTQYF. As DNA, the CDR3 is TGTGCCAGCGCACGTTCGGGACTAATAGATACGCAGTATTTT. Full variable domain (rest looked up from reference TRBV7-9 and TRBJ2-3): DTGVSQNPRHKITKRGQNVTFRCDPISEHNRLYWYRQTLGQGPEFLTYFQNEAQLEKSRLLSDRFSAERPKGSFSTLEIQRTEQGDSAMYLCASARSGLIDTQYFGPGTRLTVL.

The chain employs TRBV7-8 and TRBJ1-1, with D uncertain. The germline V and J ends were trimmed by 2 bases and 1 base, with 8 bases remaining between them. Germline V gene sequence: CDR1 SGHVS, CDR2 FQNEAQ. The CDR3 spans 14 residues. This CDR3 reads CASSLYTQNTEAFF. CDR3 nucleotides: TGTGCCAGCAGCTTATATACTCAGAACACTGAAGCTTTCTTT. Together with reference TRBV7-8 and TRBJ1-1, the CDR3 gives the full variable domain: GAGVSQSPRYKVAKRGQDVALRCDPISGHVSLFWYQQALGQGPEFLTYFQNEAQLDKSGLPSDRFFAERPEGSVSTLKIQRTQQEDSAVYLCASSLYTQNTEAFFGQGTRLTVV.

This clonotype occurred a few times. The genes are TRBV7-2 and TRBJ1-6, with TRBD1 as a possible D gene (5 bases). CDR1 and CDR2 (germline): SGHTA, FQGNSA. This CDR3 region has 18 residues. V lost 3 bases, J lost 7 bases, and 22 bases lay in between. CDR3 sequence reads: CASSLRQGGANRNSPLHF. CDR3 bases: TGTGCCAGCAGCTTGCGGCAGGGAGGGGCTAATAGAAATTCACCCCTCCACTTT.

The CDR3 sequence is CASGAGGKLFF. The CDR3 region has the DNA TGTGCCAGCGGGGCGGGAGGAAAACTGTTTTTT. This sequence joins TRBV12-3 or TRBV12-4 and TRBJ1-4, with D maybe TRBD1 (5 bases). The CDR3 sequence is 11 residues long. The germline V and J ends were trimmed by 8 bases and 10 bases, with 11 bases remaining between them.

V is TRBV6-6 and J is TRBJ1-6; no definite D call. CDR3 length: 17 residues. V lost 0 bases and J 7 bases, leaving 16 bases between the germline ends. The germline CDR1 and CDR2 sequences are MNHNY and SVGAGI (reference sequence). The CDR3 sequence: CASSYSNPQRLNSPLHF. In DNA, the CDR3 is TGTGCCAGCAGTTACTCGAACCCGCAGAGATTGAATTCACCCCTCCACTTT.